Included here is one TCR beta chain sequence, with context. Its target is not known. This entry comes from a study of graft-versus-host responses after intestinal transplantation. Assay used: immunoSEQ multiplex PCR; TCRdb lists only in-frame clones, some missing. The profile shows some 85,000 clones, around 87% of them singletons. The sequenced sample was unstimulated CD8+ T cells sorted from spleen or lymph node cells, obtained before transplant. This TCR was recovered from a human donor who was the organ donor for an intestinal transplant.

CDR3 sequence (DNA): TGTGCCAGCAGCCGGTGGGGGGACACCGGGGAGCTGTTTTTT. Protein product: CASSRWGDTGELFF. The rearrangement uses TRBV11-2 and TRBJ2-2, with D perhaps matching TRBD2 (6 bases). The V end was cut by 5 bases, the J end by 3 bases, with 10 bases between. CDR1 SGHAT and CDR2 FQNNGV come from the germline V gene. The CDR3 is 14 residues long.